Given below is one T cell receptor beta chain in context. Germline V gene lookup returns CDR1 SGHDT and CDR2 YYEEEE. The CDR3 is 12 amino acids. Between the trimmed V and J ends, which lost 2 bases and 4 bases, there was a span of 6 bases. Here immunoSEQ multiplex PCR was the method, and the copy in TCRdb shows in-frame clones only, minus some. This table holds 600,000 to 700,000 clones, 73% found once. The source of the sample is a study of shared clonotypes between healthy human individuals. The sequence derives from a woman aged 30 to 39 in good health. Sequencing was done on a sample of memory CD4+ T cells sorted from blood. The subset is: CD45RA-negative fraction. The chain links TRBV5-6 to TRBJ1-1; D perhaps matches TRBD1 (5 bases). The CDR3 DNA is TGTGCCAGCAGCTTTGGGGGCACTGAAGCTTTCTTT. Protein product: CASSFGGTEAFF. Using reference TRBV5-6 and TRBJ1-1 for the parts outside the CDR3, the full variable domain is DAGVTQSPTHLIKTRGQQVTLRCSPKSGHDTVSWYQQALGQGPQFIFQYYEEEERQRGNFPDRFSGHQFPNYSSELNVNALLLGDSALYLCASSFGGTEAFFGQGTRLTVV.